This entry concerns a single TCR beta chain. These data come from a study of blood T cell repertoires in COVID-19. Overall study: Both acute and convalescent COVID-19 samples were obtained from the United States, Italy and Spain. PBMCs, B-cell-depleted T cells, or T cells were the source of the cDNA or gDNA that made up the material.

Trimming removed 3 bases from V and 6 bases from J; junction bases left unmatched: 12. Looked up from germline, CDR1 is SEHNR and CDR2 is FQNEAQ (reference sequence). The CDR3 covers 16 residues. The protocol was immunoSEQ multiplex PCR, while the TCRdb copy is restricted to in-frame clones and leaves out a portion. The sample lists about 94,000 clones; 80% were seen once. This sequence joins TRBV7-9 and TRBJ2-7; 9 bases map to TRBD2. This receptor was obtained from a human donor in a cohort sampled during active COVID-19. Sequenced: peripheral blood. The CDR3 is CASSLLVGVAGAEQYF. DNA of the CDR3: TGTGCCAGCAGCTTGCTCGTCGGGGTAGCGGGAGCCGAGCAGTACTTC.